Shown below are 6 T cell receptor beta chains from a single sample sequenced in a study of CD8+ T cells in alopecia areata. Extraction and reverse transcription of RNA yielded cDNA as the sequencing template. The method was immunoSEQ multiplex PCR; TCRdb's version includes in-frame clones alone and lacks a portion of them. The sample lists hundreds of thousands of clones; 50% to 75% were seen once. Treatment denoted: oral pan-JAK inhibitor, 5-10 mg twice daily. The specimen was CD4+ T cells sorted from blood, collected around week 54, from a patient treated with tofacitinib. The receptor set was obtained from a human donor with alopecia areata.

The CDR3 bases are TGCGCCAGCAGCCCCCGACAGTTCAGCGGCTACACCTTC. It translates to CASSPRQFSGYTF. The chain couples TRBV4-1 to TRBJ1-2; tentatively, D is TRBD1 (5 bases). The CDR3 runs to 13 residues. Trimming shortened V by 4 bases and J by 8 bases, and 14 bases separated the two germline ends. Per germline, CDR1 MGHRA and CDR2 YSYEKL.

The genes are TRBV5-1 and TRBJ2-1; D ambiguous. The CDR3 is 12 amino acids. The ends were cut back, 4 bases at V and 9 bases at J, with 11 bases in the middle. Germline V lookup: CDR1 SGHRS, CDR2 YFSETQ. CDR3 residues: CASSHQSGEQFF. Here the CDR3 DNA reads TGCGCCAGCAGCCATCAGTCGGGTGAGCAGTTCTTC.

V usage is TRBV29-1 and J usage is TRBJ2-2; possible D gene TRBD1, 6 bases. The germline V gene encodes CDR1 SQVTM and CDR2 ANQGSEA. This CDR3 spans 16 amino acids. V lost 5 bases, J lost 3 bases, and 19 bases lay in between. The CDR3 protein is CSVTGTIEGYTGELFF. CDR3 bases: TGCAGCGTTACCGGGACAATCGAAGGGTACACCGGGGAGCTGTTTTTT.

The CDR3 bases are TGTGCCTGGAGTGCGGACAGGGGCGGCAACTATGGCTACACCTTC. This translates into CAWSADRGGNYGYTF. The chain combines TRBV30 with TRBJ1-2; 9 bases agree with TRBD1. The V and J ends lost 1 base and 2 bases, in that order; junction bases with no gene match: 5. The V gene's germline CDR1 is GTSNPN and CDR2 SVGIG (reference sequence). CDR3 length equals 15 residues.

The V and J genes are TRBV6-5 and TRBJ1-2; unclear D gene. Germline V gene sequence: CDR1 MNHEY, CDR2 SVGAGI. Trimming took off 2 bases at V and 1 base at J, with 5 bases between the two ends. The CDR3 covers 13 residues. CDR3 amino acids: CASSYVYNYGYTF. DNA for the CDR3: TGTGCCAGCAGTTACGTCTATAACTATGGCTACACCTTC.

This clone has only a few counts. The genes are TRBV11-2 and TRBJ2-1, with 9 bases identical to TRBD2. Germline V gene sequence: CDR1 SGHAT, CDR2 FQNNGV. This CDR3 comprises 15 residues. V shed 8 bases and J 4 bases; nucleotides not matched to a gene: 9. CDR3 sequence: CASSGGTSRYNEQFF. For the CDR3, the DNA is TGTGCCAGCTCAGGAGGGACTAGCCGTTACAATGAGCAGTTCTTC.